Listed below are T cell receptor beta chains from one sample, sequenced in a study of blood T cell repertoires in COVID-19. Clones were read by immunoSEQ multiplex PCR, and TCRdb kept only the in-frame ones, dropping some. Of about 480,000 clones listed, 85% to 90% are singletons. Input material: PBMCs or T cells enriched from blood (not recorded which). These receptor sequences come from a woman in her thirties or forties who had recovered from COVID-19. Both conserved end residues are part of each CDR3. The order of the fields is V gene, clone size, J gene, D gene, CDR3 protein, CDR3 DNA. A D gene is named only where the DNA matches it firmly. Only part of the rows carry a size: once, few, many, or a class if the clone is expanded.

v_gene: TRBV4-1
abundance: .
j_gene: TRBJ2-7
d_gene: .
CDR3aa: CASSQDIAGGPSYEQYF
CDR3nt: TGCGCCAGCAGCCAAGATATTGCGGGCGGGCCTTCCTACGAGCAGTACTTC

v_gene: TRBV19
abundance: .
j_gene: TRBJ1-1
d_gene: .
CDR3aa: CASRYRARNTEAFF
CDR3nt: TGTGCCAGTAGGTACAGGGCTAGGAACACTGAAGCTTTCTTT

v_gene: TRBV30
abundance: .
j_gene: TRBJ1-4
d_gene: .
CDR3aa: CAWSVGGAGEKLFF
CDR3nt: TGTGCCTGGAGTGTAGGAGGGGCGGGTGAAAAACTGTTTTTT

v_gene: TRBV7-2
abundance: .
j_gene: TRBJ1-2
d_gene: TRBD1
CDR3aa: CASSLDRGQPYGYTF
CDR3nt: TGTGCCAGCAGCTTGGACAGGGGCCAGCCTTATGGCTACACCTTC

v_gene: TRBV19
abundance: .
j_gene: TRBJ1-4
d_gene: TRBD1
CDR3aa: CASSITWDRNEKLFF
CDR3nt: TGTGCCAGTAGTATAACATGGGACAGGAACGAAAAACTGTTTTTT

v_gene: TRBV11-2
abundance: .
j_gene: TRBJ1-2
d_gene: .
CDR3aa: CASSLDQGRGGYTF
CDR3nt: TGTGCCAGCAGCTTAGATCAGGGCAGGGGTGGCTACACCTTC

v_gene: TRBV27
abundance: .
j_gene: TRBJ1-3
d_gene: TRBD1
CDR3aa: CASSSGQGIDTIYF
CDR3nt: TGTGCCAGCAGTTCAGGACAGGGAATTGACACCATATATTTT

v_gene: TRBV5-6
abundance: once
j_gene: TRBJ2-1
d_gene: .
CDR3aa: CASSLNEPWSYNEQFF
CDR3nt: TGTGCCAGCAGCTTGAATGAACCGTGGAGTTACAATGAGCAGTTCTTC

v_gene: TRBV13
abundance: .
j_gene: TRBJ1-4
d_gene: .
CDR3aa: CATKRSGNEKLFF
CDR3nt: TGTGCCACCAAACGGTCCGGGAATGAAAAACTGTTTTTT

v_gene: TRBV7-8
abundance: .
j_gene: TRBJ2-1
d_gene: TRBD2
CDR3aa: CASSSSSGSYNEQFF
CDR3nt: TGTGCCAGCAGCTCGTCTAGCGGGAGCTACAATGAGCAGTTCTTC

v_gene: TRBV7-2
abundance: once
j_gene: TRBJ2-1
d_gene: TRBD2
CDR3aa: CASRETSGSSYNEQFF
CDR3nt: TGTGCCAGCAGAGAAACTAGCGGAAGCTCCTACAATGAGCAGTTCTTC

v_gene: TRBV11-3
abundance: .
j_gene: TRBJ1-1
d_gene: .
CDR3aa: CASIGYMNTEAFF
CDR3nt: TGTGCCAGCATCGGGTACATGAACACTGAAGCTTTCTTT

v_gene: TRBV12-5
abundance: .
j_gene: TRBJ1-5
d_gene: .
CDR3aa: CASGLVWGEVAGQPQHF
CDR3nt: TGTGCTAGTGGTTTGGTATGGGGAGAAGTTGCGGGGCAGCCCCAGCATTTT

v_gene: TRBV2
abundance: .
j_gene: TRBJ2-1
d_gene: TRBD1
CDR3aa: CASARDRVNNEQFF
CDR3nt: TGTGCCAGCGCAAGGGACAGGGTTAACAATGAGCAGTTCTTC

v_gene: TRBV5-1
abundance: .
j_gene: TRBJ1-1
d_gene: .
CDR3aa: CASSLGDRGENTEAFF
CDR3nt: TGCGCCAGCAGCTTGGGCGACCGGGGGGAGAACACTGAAGCTTTCTTT

v_gene: TRBV29-1
abundance: .
j_gene: TRBJ1-2
d_gene: TRBD1
CDR3aa: CSVGDRPNYGYTF
CDR3nt: TGCAGCGTTGGGGACAGGCCTAACTATGGCTACACCTTC

v_gene: TRBV6-1
abundance: few
j_gene: TRBJ2-7
d_gene: TRBD2
CDR3aa: CASSDQREVSYEQYF
CDR3nt: TGTGCCAGCAGTGACCAGCGGGAGGTCTCCTACGAGCAGTACTTC

v_gene: TRBV3-1/TRBV3-2
abundance: .
j_gene: TRBJ1-5
d_gene: .
CDR3aa: CASSQGGQSNQPQHF
CDR3nt: TGTGCCAGCAGCCAAGGAGGACAGTCTAATCAGCCCCAGCATTTT

v_gene: TRBV18
abundance: few
j_gene: TRBJ2-2
d_gene: TRBD1
CDR3aa: CASSPPRGQTNTGELFF
CDR3nt: TGTGCCAGCTCACCACCGAGGGGGCAGACCAACACCGGGGAGCTGTTTTTT

v_gene: TRBV19
abundance: .
j_gene: TRBJ2-2
d_gene: TRBD1
CDR3aa: CASRGTERDTGELFF
CDR3nt: TGTGCCAGTCGTGGGACAGAGAGGGACACCGGGGAGCTGTTTTTT

v_gene: TRBV27
abundance: once
j_gene: TRBJ2-2
d_gene: .
CDR3aa: CASSPDTYTGELFF
CDR3nt: TGTGCCAGCAGTCCCGACACATACACCGGGGAGCTGTTTTTT

v_gene: TRBV19
abundance: .
j_gene: TRBJ2-7
d_gene: .
CDR3aa: CASRKQGSGYEQYF
CDR3nt: TGTGCCAGTAGGAAACAGGGATCTGGTTACGAGCAGTACTTC

v_gene: TRBV28
abundance: .
j_gene: TRBJ1-4
d_gene: .
CDR3aa: CASSLVYGKGAREKLFF
CDR3nt: TGTGCCAGCAGTTTAGTTTACGGGAAGGGCGCGCGTGAAAAACTGTTTTTT

v_gene: TRBV27
abundance: .
j_gene: TRBJ1-1
d_gene: .
CDR3aa: CASSSRGGYTEAFF
CDR3nt: TGTGCCAGCAGTTCCCGGGGGGGTTACACTGAAGCTTTCTTT

v_gene: TRBV19
abundance: .
j_gene: TRBJ2-1
d_gene: TRBD2
CDR3aa: CASSPLGTSGSSEQFF
CDR3nt: TGTGCCAGTAGTCCACTCGGGACTAGCGGGAGTAGTGAGCAGTTCTTC

v_gene: TRBV7-2
abundance: .
j_gene: TRBJ2-5
d_gene: TRBD1
CDR3aa: CASSQTRQGVETQYF
CDR3nt: TGTGCCAGCAGCCAAACAAGACAGGGTGTGGAGACCCAGTACTTC

v_gene: TRBV19
abundance: .
j_gene: TRBJ1-1
d_gene: TRBD1
CDR3aa: CASSPQGASSGFTEAFF
CDR3nt: TGTGCCAGTAGCCCCCAGGGGGCCTCGTCGGGATTCACTGAAGCTTTCTTT

v_gene: TRBV4-3
abundance: .
j_gene: TRBJ1-1
d_gene: .
CDR3aa: CASSQDWQGNTEAFF
CDR3nt: TGCGCCAGCAGCCAAGATTGGCAGGGGAACACTGAAGCTTTCTTT

v_gene: TRBV5-1
abundance: .
j_gene: TRBJ2-1
d_gene: TRBD2
CDR3aa: CASSATGLAGANEQFF
CDR3nt: TGCGCCAGCAGCGCCACCGGACTAGCGGGAGCAAATGAGCAGTTCTTC

v_gene: TRBV11-3
abundance: .
j_gene: TRBJ2-1
d_gene: .
CDR3aa: CASSSRRDYEQFF
CDR3nt: TGTGCCAGCAGCTCGCGCAGGGATTATGAGCAGTTCTTC

v_gene: TRBV5-1
abundance: .
j_gene: TRBJ1-1
d_gene: TRBD1
CDR3aa: CASSLEGQGLEAFF
CDR3nt: TGCGCCAGCAGCTTGGAGGGACAGGGCCTAGAAGCTTTCTTT

v_gene: TRBV11-2
abundance: .
j_gene: TRBJ1-2
d_gene: .
CDR3aa: CASSLGGVPNYGYTF
CDR3nt: TGTGCCAGCAGCTTAGGGGGGGTACCTAACTATGGCTACACCTTC

v_gene: TRBV5-1
abundance: once
j_gene: TRBJ1-1
d_gene: TRBD1
CDR3aa: CASSKGQGNTEAFF
CDR3nt: TGCGCCAGCAGCAAGGGACAGGGGAACACTGAAGCTTTCTTT

v_gene: TRBV29-1
abundance: .
j_gene: TRBJ1-1
d_gene: TRBD1
CDR3aa: CSVDRGRTEAFF
CDR3nt: TGCAGCGTCGACAGGGGGCGAACTGAAGCTTTCTTT

v_gene: TRBV27
abundance: .
j_gene: TRBJ1-1
d_gene: TRBD1
CDR3aa: CASSKDLLQGEPNTEAFF
CDR3nt: TGTGCCAGCAGCAAAGATCTCCTCCAGGGGGAACCGAACACTGAAGCTTTCTTT

v_gene: TRBV4-2
abundance: .
j_gene: TRBJ2-5
d_gene: .
CDR3aa: CASSQEREAETQYF
CDR3nt: TGTGCCAGCAGCCAAGAGAGGGAGGCAGAGACCCAGTACTTC

v_gene: TRBV5-6
abundance: .
j_gene: TRBJ2-1
d_gene: TRBD1
CDR3aa: CASSSSGTGVVFDEQFF
CDR3nt: TGTGCCAGCAGTTCTTCCGGGACAGGGGTTGTATTCGATGAGCAGTTCTTC

v_gene: TRBV7-6
abundance: few
j_gene: TRBJ2-5
d_gene: TRBD2
CDR3aa: CASSLGGLPKVEAQYF
CDR3nt: TGTGCCAGCAGCTTAGGGGGACTACCCAAGGTAGAGGCCCAGTACTTC

v_gene: TRBV24-1
abundance: .
j_gene: TRBJ2-2
d_gene: .
CDR3aa: CATTASTGELFF
CDR3nt: TGTGCCACCACAGCGAGCACCGGGGAGCTGTTTTTT

v_gene: TRBV11-2
abundance: .
j_gene: TRBJ2-7
d_gene: TRBD2
CDR3aa: CASSLGTSGYEQYF
CDR3nt: TGTGCCAGCAGCCTGGGGACTAGCGGCTACGAGCAGTACTTC

v_gene: TRBV5-5
abundance: .
j_gene: TRBJ1-1
d_gene: TRBD1
CDR3aa: CASSLGDRVVTEAFF
CDR3nt: TGTGCCAGCAGCTTGGGCGACAGGGTGGTCACTGAAGCTTTCTTT

v_gene: TRBV14
abundance: .
j_gene: TRBJ2-1
d_gene: TRBD2
CDR3aa: CASSQVGGVRTSGRSEQFF
CDR3nt: TGTGCCAGCAGCCAAGTGGGGGGAGTCAGGACTAGCGGGAGGTCTGAGCAGTTCTTC

v_gene: TRBV5-1
abundance: .
j_gene: TRBJ2-4
d_gene: .
CDR3aa: CASSRLGGAKNIQYF
CDR3nt: TGCGCCAGCAGCCGACTGGGTGGGGCCAAAAACATTCAGTACTTC

v_gene: TRBV19
abundance: .
j_gene: TRBJ1-1
d_gene: TRBD1
CDR3aa: CASSPGQGNSEAFF
CDR3nt: TGTGCCAGTAGTCCCGGACAGGGGAATTCTGAAGCTTTCTTT